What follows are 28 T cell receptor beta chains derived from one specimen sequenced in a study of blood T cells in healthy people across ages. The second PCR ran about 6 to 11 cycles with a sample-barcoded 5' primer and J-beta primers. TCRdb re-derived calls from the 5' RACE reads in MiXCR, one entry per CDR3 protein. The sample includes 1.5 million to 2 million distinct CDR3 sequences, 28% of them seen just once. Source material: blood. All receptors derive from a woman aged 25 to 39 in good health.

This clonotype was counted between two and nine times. The CDR3 region is CATSRVTSGQKLFF. CDR3 nucleotide sequence: TGTGCCACCAGCAGAGTTACGAGTGGACAAAAACTGTTTTTT. This chain uses TRBV15 with TRBJ1-4; no clear D. CDR1 is LNHNV and CDR2 is YYDKDF in the germline V gene (reference sequence). Trimming pared 1 base from V and 9 bases from J, leaving 12 bases between. The CDR3 totals 14 residues.

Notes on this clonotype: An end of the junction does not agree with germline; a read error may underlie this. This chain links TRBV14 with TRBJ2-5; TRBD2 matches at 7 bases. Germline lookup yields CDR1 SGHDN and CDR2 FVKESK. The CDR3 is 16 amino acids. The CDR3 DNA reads TGTGCCTGCAGCCAACTCTCCGGGACTAACCAAGAGACCCAATACTTC. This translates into CACSQLSGTNQETQYF.

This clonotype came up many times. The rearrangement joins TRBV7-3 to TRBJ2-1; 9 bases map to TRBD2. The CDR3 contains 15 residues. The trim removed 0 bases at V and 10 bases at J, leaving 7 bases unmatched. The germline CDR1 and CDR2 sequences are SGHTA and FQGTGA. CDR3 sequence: CASSLTGTSSFEQFF. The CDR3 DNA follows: TGTGCCAGCAGCTTAACCGGGACTAGCTCCTTCGAGCAGTTCTTC. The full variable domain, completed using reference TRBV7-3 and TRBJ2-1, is GAGVSQTPSNKVTEKGKYVELRCDPISGHTALYWYRQSLGQGPEFLIYFQGTGAADDSGLPNDRFFAVRPEGSVSTLKIQRTERGDSAVYLCASSLTGTSSFEQFFGPGTRLTVL.

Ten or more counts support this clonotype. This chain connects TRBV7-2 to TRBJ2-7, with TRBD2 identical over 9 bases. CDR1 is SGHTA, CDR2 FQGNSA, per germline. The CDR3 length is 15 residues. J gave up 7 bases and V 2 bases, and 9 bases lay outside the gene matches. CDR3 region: CASSLHGGGAKEQYF. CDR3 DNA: TGTGCCAGCAGCTTACACGGCGGGGGGGCGAAAGAGCAGTACTTC.

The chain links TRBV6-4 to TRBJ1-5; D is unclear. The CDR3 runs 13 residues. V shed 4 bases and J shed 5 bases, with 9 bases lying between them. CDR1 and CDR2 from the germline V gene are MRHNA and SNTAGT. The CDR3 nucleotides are TGTGCCAGCAGTGGGGAGGTGGATCAGCCCCAGCATTTT. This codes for CASSGEVDQPQHF.

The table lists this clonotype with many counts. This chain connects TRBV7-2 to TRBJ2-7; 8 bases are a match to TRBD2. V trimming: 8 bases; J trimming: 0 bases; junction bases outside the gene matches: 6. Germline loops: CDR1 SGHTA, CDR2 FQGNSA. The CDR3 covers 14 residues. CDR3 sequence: CASGSSGYSYEQYF. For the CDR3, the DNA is TGTGCCAGCGGATCTAGCGGGTACTCCTACGAGCAGTACTTC. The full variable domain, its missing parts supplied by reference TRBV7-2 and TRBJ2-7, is GAGVSQSPSNKVTEKGKDVELRCDPISGHTALYWYRQSLGQGLEFLIYFQGNSAPDKSGLPSDRFSAERTGGSVSTLTIQRTQQEDSAVYLCASGSSGYSYEQYFGPGTRLTVT.

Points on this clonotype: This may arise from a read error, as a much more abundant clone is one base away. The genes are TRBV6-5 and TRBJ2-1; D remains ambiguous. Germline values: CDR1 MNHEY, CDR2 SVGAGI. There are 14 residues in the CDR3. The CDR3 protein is CACSSYIADNEQFF. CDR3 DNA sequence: TGTGCCTGCAGTTCCTACATAGCAGACAATGAGCAGTTCTTC.

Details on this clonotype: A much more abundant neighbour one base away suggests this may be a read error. CDR3: CSARATGGTGGYQQYF. In nucleotides, the CDR3 is TGCAGTGCTAGGGCCACGGGCGGGACAGGGGGTTACCAGCAGTACTTC. The chain links TRBV20-1 to TRBJ2-5, with 11 bases identical to TRBD1. CDR1 is DFQATT, CDR2 SNEGSKA, per germline (reference sequence). J gave up 11 bases and V 3 bases, and 17 bases lay outside the gene matches. The length of the CDR3 is 16 residues.

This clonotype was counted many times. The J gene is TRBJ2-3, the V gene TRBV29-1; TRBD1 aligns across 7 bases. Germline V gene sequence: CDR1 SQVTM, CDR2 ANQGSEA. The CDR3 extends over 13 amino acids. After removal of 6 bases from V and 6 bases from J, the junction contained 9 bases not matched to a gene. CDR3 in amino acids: CSVRGGARDTQYF. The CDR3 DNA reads TGCAGCGTGAGAGGGGGCGCACGGGATACGCAGTATTTT.

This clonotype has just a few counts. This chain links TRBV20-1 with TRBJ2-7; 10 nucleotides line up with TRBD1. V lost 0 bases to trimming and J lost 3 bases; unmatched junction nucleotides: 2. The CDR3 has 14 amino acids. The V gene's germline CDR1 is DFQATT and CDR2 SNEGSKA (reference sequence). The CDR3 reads CSARDRTGGYEQYF. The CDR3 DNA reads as TGCAGTGCTAGAGATCGGACAGGGGGCTACGAGCAGTACTTC.

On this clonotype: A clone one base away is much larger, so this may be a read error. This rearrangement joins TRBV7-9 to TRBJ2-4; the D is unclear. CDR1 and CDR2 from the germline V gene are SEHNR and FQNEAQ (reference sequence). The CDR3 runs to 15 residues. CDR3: CANSSSGIDKNIQYF. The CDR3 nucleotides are TGTGCCAACAGCTCCTCTGGGATAGACAAAAACATTCAGTACTTC.

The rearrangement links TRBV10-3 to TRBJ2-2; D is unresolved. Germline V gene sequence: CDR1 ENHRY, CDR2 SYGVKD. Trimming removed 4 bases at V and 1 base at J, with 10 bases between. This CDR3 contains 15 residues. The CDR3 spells CAISVQQLNTGELFF. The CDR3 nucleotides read TGTGCCATCAGTGTCCAACAGCTGAACACCGGGGAGCTGTTTTTT.

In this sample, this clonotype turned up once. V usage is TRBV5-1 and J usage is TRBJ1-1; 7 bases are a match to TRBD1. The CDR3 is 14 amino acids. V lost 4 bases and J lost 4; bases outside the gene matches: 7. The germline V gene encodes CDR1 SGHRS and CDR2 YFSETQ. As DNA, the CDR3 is TGCGCCAGCAGCATACAGGGGAGGGTCACTGAAGCTTTCTTT. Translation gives CASSIQGRVTEAFF.

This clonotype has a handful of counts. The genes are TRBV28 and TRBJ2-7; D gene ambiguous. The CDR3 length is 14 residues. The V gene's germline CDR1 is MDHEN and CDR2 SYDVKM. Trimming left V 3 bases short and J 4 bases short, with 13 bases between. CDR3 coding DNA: TGTGCCAGCAGTTTGTCCCGCAGCCTTTACGAGCAGTACTTC. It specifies CASSLSRSLYEQYF.

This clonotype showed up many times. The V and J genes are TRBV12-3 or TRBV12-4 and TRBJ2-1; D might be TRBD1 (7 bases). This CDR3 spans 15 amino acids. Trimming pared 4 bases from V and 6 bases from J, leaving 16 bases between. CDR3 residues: CASSSQGRSLNEQFF. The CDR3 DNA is TGTGCCAGCAGTTCACAGGGGAGGTCCCTCAATGAGCAGTTCTTC.

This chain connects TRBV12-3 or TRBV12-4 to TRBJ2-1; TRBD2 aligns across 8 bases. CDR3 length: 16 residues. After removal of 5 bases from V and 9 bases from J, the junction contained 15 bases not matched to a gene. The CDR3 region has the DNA TGTGCCAGCAGTACGAGGGGACTAGTGGGGGGGGGTGAGCAGTTCTTC. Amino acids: CASSTRGLVGGGEQFF.

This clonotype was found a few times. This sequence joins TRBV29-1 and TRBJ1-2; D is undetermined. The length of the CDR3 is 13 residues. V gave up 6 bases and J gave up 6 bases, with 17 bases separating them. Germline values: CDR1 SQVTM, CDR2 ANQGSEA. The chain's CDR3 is CSVLPEVYHGYTF. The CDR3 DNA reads TGCAGCGTCCTACCCGAGGTCTACCATGGCTACACCTTC.

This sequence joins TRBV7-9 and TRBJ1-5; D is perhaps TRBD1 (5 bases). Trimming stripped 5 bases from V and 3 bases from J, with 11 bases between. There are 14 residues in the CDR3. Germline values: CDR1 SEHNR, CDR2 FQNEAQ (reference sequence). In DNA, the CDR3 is TGTGCCAGCAGCCGAGGGGCAGACAATCAGCCCCAGCATTTT. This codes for CASSRGADNQPQHF.

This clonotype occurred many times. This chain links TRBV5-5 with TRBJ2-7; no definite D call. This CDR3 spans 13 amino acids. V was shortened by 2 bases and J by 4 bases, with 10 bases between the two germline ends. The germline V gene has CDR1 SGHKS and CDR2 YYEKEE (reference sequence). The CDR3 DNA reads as TGTGCCAGCAGCTTAAGTCAGATTTACGAGCAGTACTTC. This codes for CASSLSQIYEQYF.

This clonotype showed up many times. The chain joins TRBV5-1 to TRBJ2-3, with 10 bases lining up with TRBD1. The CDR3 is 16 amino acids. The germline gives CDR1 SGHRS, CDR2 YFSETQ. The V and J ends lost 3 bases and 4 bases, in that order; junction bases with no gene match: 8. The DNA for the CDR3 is TGCGCCAGCAGCTGGGCCGGGACAGGGGTTCCAGATACGCAGTATTTT. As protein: CASSWAGTGVPDTQYF.

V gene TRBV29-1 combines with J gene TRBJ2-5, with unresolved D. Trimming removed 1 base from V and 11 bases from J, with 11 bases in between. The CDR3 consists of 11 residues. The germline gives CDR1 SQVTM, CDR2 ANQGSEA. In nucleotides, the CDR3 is TGCAGCGTTGAAGGTTACAATGAGCAGTACTTC. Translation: CSVEGYNEQYF.

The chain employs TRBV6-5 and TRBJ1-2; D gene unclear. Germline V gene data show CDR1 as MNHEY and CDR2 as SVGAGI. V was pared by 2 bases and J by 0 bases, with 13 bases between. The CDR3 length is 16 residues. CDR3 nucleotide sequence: TGTGCCAGCAGTTACGCTCAGGATTTCTCTAACTATGGCTACACCTTC. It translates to CASSYAQDFSNYGYTF.

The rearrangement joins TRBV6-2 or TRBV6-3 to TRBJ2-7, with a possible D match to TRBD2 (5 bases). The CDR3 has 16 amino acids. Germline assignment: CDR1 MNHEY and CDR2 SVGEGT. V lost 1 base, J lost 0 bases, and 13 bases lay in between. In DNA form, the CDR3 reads TGTGCCAGCAGTTACTTGAATCGGGGTAGCTCCTACGAGCAGTACTTC. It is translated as CASSYLNRGSSYEQYF.

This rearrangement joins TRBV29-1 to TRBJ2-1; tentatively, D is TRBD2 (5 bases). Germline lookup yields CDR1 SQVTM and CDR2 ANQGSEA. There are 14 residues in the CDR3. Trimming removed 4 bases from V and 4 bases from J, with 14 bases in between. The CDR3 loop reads CSVVGLAPYNEQFF. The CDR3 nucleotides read TGCAGCGTTGTAGGATTAGCGCCGTACAATGAGCAGTTCTTC.

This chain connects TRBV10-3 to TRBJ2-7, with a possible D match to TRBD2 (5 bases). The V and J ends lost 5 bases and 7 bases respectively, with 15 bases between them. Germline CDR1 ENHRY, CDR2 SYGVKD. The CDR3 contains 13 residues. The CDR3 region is CAISLTRADEQYF. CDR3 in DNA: TGTGCCATCAGTCTTACTAGAGCCGATGAGCAGTACTTC.

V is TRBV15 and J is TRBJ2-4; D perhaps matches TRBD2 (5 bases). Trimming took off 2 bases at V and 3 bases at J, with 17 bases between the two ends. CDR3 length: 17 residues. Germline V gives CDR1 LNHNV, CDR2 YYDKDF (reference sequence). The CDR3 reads CATSRSLVSGDKNIQYF. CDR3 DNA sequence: TGTGCCACCAGCAGATCATTGGTATCCGGGGACAAAAACATTCAGTACTTC.

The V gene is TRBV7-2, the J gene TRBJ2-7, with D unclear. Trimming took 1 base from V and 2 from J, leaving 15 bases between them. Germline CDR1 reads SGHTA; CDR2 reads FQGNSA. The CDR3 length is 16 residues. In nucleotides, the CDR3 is TGTGCCAGCAGCTTAGAGGGTACCGCCGCCCCCTACGAGCAGTACTTC. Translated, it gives CASSLEGTAAPYEQYF. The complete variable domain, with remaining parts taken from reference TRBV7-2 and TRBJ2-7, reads GAGVSQSPSNKVTEKGKDVELRCDPISGHTALYWYRQSLGQGLEFLIYFQGNSAPDKSGLPSDRFSAERTGGSVSTLTIQRTQQEDSAVYLCASSLEGTAAPYEQYFGPGTRLTVT.

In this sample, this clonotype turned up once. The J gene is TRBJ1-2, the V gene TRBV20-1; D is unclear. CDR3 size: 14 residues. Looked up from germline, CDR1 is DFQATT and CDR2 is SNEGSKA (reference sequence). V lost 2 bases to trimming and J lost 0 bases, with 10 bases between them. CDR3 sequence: CSARRGRTNYGYTF. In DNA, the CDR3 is TGCAGTGCTAGACGAGGGCGGACTAACTATGGCTACACCTTC.